Shown below are 27 T cell receptor beta chains from a single sample sequenced in a study of blood T cell repertoires in COVID-19. The protocol was immunoSEQ multiplex PCR, while the TCRdb copy is restricted to in-frame clones and leaves out a portion. The table shows 300,000 or so clones, with about 83% occurring only once. The specimen sequenced was peripheral blood. All receptors come from a woman in her fifties or sixties with acute or convalescent COVID-19.

The chain has TRBV3-1 (or the pseudogene TRBV3-2) and TRBJ2-5; D may be TRBD2 (5 bases). This CDR3 region has 15 residues. Germline V lookup: CDR1 LGHDT, CDR2 YNNKEL (reference sequence). Trimming left V 1 base short and J 7 bases short, with 16 bases between. The CDR3: CASSQGFSYRGTQYF. CDR3 nucleotide sequence: TGTGCCAGCAGCCAAGGTTTTTCCTACCGGGGGACCCAGTACTTC.

The chain links TRBV30 to TRBJ2-7, with D possibly TRBD1 on 5 matching bases. Per germline, CDR1 GTSNPN and CDR2 SVGIG (reference sequence). The CDR3 totals 13 residues. V was shortened by 4 bases and J by 5 bases, with 15 bases between the two germline ends. The CDR3 loop reads CAWKAGYFHEQYF. The CDR3 nucleotides read TGTGCCTGGAAGGCAGGGTATTTCCACGAGCAGTACTTC.

V gene TRBV3-1 (or the pseudogene TRBV3-2) combines with J gene TRBJ1-1, with unresolved D. V was trimmed by 4 bases and J by 4 bases, leaving 13 bases between them. This CDR3 is 14 amino acids long. The germline CDR1 and CDR2 sequences are LGHDT and YNNKEL (reference sequence). The CDR3 sequence: CASSPQIIGTEAFF. CDR3 bases: TGTGCCAGCAGCCCACAGATTATCGGCACTGAAGCTTTCTTT.

This chain uses TRBV11-2 with TRBJ1-5; TRBD1 is a possible D gene (6 bases). V lost 5 bases to trimming and J lost 12 bases, with 26 bases between them. The CDR3 totals 16 residues. Germline loops: CDR1 SGHAT, CDR2 FQNNGV. The CDR3 sequence: CASSPGQPWAEGSQHF. The DNA for the CDR3 is TGTGCCAGCAGCCCTGGACAGCCGTGGGCCGAGGGGAGCCAGCATTTT. The whole variable domain, filled in from reference TRBV11-2 and TRBJ1-5, reads EAGVAQSPRYKIIEKRQSVAFWCNPISGHATLYWYQQILGQGPKLLIQFQNNGVVDDSQLPKDRFSAERLKGVDSTLKIQPAKLEDSAVYLCASSPGQPWAEGSQHFGDGTRLSIL.

This clone was observed a single time. The rearrangement links TRBV5-6 to TRBJ1-2, with TRBD1 identical over 11 bases. Germline V gene data show CDR1 as SGHDT and CDR2 as YYEEEE. The CDR3 is 16 amino acids. V shed 4 bases, J shed 0 bases, and the junction held 5 bases outside the gene matches. CDR3 bases: TGTGCCAGCAGCCCTGGGACAGGGGGGGCTAACTATGGCTACACCTTC. Encoded protein: CASSPGTGGANYGYTF.

The V gene is TRBV12-3 or TRBV12-4, the J gene TRBJ1-2; D call uncertain. Trimming took 2 bases from V and 4 from J, leaving 5 bases between them. The CDR3 is 12 amino acids. In DNA, the CDR3 is TGTGCCAGCAGTTTATCATCCTATGGCTACACCTTC. Translated: CASSLSSYGYTF.

This clone was recorded only once. Here the CDR3 reads CASRPGQGASGYTF. CDR3 bases: TGTGCCAGCAGACCTGGACAGGGGGCATCTGGCTACACCTTC. The rearrangement uses TRBV6-5 and TRBJ1-2; 11 nucleotides match TRBD1. Germline CDR1 is MNHEY and CDR2 is SVGAGI. With 6 bases clipped from V and 7 bases from J, the junction kept 7 bases outside the gene matches. The CDR3 has 14 amino acids.

The genes are TRBV6-6 and TRBJ2-5; 9 nucleotides align to TRBD1. The V and J ends lost 5 bases and 4 bases, in that order; junction bases with no gene match: 2. Germline lookup yields CDR1 MNHNY and CDR2 SVGAGI (reference sequence). CDR3 length: 13 amino acids. The CDR3 nucleotides are TGTGCCAGCAGTCGGGACAGGGTAGAGACCCAGTACTTC. It encodes CASSRDRVETQYF.

J is TRBJ2-1 and V is TRBV7-2, with 8 bases fitting TRBD1. Germline CDR1 reads SGHTA; CDR2 reads FQGNSA. The V segment lost 5 bases and the J segment 6 bases; nucleotides outside the gene matches: 9. This CDR3 contains 15 residues. The CDR3 DNA sequence: TGTGCCAGCAGCCTAACGAGACAGGGGACCAATGAGCAGTTCTTC. It yields the protein CASSLTRQGTNEQFF.

This chain connects TRBV10-2 to TRBJ1-6; 8 bases match TRBD1. The CDR3 has 15 amino acids. Trimming at V came to 7 bases and at J to 4 bases, leaving 6 bases not matched to a gene. CDR1 is WSHSY, CDR2 SAAADI, per germline. CDR3 protein: CASMGQAQYNSPLHF. The CDR3 bases are TGCGCCAGCATGGGACAGGCCCAATATAATTCACCCCTCCACTTT.

The V and J genes are TRBV10-3 and TRBJ1-2; D may be TRBD1 (6 bases). The V gene's germline CDR1 is ENHRY and CDR2 SYGVKD. The CDR3 consists of 13 residues. V lost 5 bases and J 6 bases, leaving 13 bases between the germline ends. The CDR3 loop is CAISPDRQDGYTF. CDR3 nucleotides: TGTGCCATCAGTCCTGACAGGCAGGATGGCTACACCTTC.

The rearrangement uses TRBV9 and TRBJ2-5; 13 bases fit TRBD2. V shed 6 bases and J 1 base; nucleotides not matched to a gene: 3. CDR1 and CDR2 from the germline V gene are SGDLS and YYNGEE. This CDR3 has 15 residues. The CDR3 coding sequence is TGTGCCAGCAACAGACTAGCGGGGGGCCAAGAGACCCAGTACTTC. Protein: CASNRLAGGQETQYF.

This chain uses TRBV5-6 with TRBJ1-2; the D is unclear. Per the germline V gene, CDR1 is SGHDT and CDR2 is YYEEEE. Trimming removed 0 bases from V and 5 bases from J, with 8 bases in between. The CDR3 consists of 13 residues. CDR3 sequence: CASSLGRMYGYTF. CDR3 bases: TGTGCCAGCAGCTTGGGCAGAATGTATGGCTACACCTTC. Together with reference TRBV5-6 and TRBJ1-2, the CDR3 gives the full variable domain: DAGVTQSPTHLIKTRGQQVTLRCSPKSGHDTVSWYQQALGQGPQFIFQYYEEEERQRGNFPDRFSGHQFPNYSSELNVNALLLGDSALYLCASSLGRMYGYTFGSGTRLTVV.

V gene TRBV5-1 combines with J gene TRBJ1-6; D is uncertain. Germline V CDR1 and CDR2: SGHRS, YFSETQ. The CDR3 is made up of 13 amino acids. With 1 base removed from V and 10 bases from J, the gap between germline ends came to 9 bases. CDR3 sequence reads: CASSLTETSPLHF. As DNA, the CDR3 is TGCGCCAGCAGCTTGACAGAAACGTCACCCCTCCACTTT. The full variable domain, in which reference TRBV5-1 and TRBJ1-6 provide the parts outside the CDR3, is KAGVTQTPRYLIKTRGQQVTLSCSPISGHRSVSWYQQTPGQGLQFLFEYFSETQRNKGNFPGRFSGRQFSNSRSEMNVSTLELGDSALYLCASSLTETSPLHFGNGTRLTVT.

In its sample, this clone was seen a few times. This chain uses TRBV7-9 with TRBJ2-1, with D unresolved. The CDR3 runs 14 residues. V shed 8 bases and J shed 0 bases, with 11 bases lying between them. Germline CDR1 and CDR2: SEHNR and FQNEAQ (reference sequence). DNA of the CDR3: TGTGCCAGCGGTTCCACAAGCTCCTACAATGAGCAGTTCTTC. Translating it yields CASGSTSSYNEQFF.

This clone occurred a few times. The rearrangement uses TRBV30 and TRBJ1-4; TRBD1 matches at 7 bases. CDR1 GTSNPN and CDR2 SVGIG come from the germline V gene (reference sequence). Trimming at V came to 3 bases and at J to 7 bases, leaving 11 bases not matched to a gene. The CDR3 contains 15 residues. CDR3 nucleotide sequence: TGTGCCTGGAGCCCCATAGACAGGGTTGGTGAAAAACTGTTTTTT. Encoded protein: CAWSPIDRVGEKLFF. Combining the CDR3 with reference TRBV30 and TRBJ1-4 gives the whole variable domain SQTIHQWPATLVQPVGSPLSLECTVEGTSNPNLYWYRQAAGRGLQLLFYSVGIGQISSEVPQNLSASRPQDRQFILSSKKLLLSDSGFYLCAWSPIDRVGEKLFFGSGTQLSVL.

This chain links TRBV12-3 or TRBV12-4 with TRBJ1-2; D is possibly TRBD1 (6 bases). V shed 5 bases and J shed 3 bases, with 10 bases lying between them. The length of the CDR3 is 13 residues. DNA of the CDR3: TGTGCCAGCAGTCCCAGGGGTGACTATGGCTACACCTTC. Protein: CASSPRGDYGYTF.

The chain is built from TRBV10-1 and TRBJ1-4; TRBD1 agrees at 7 bases. From germline, CDR1 is WNHNN and CDR2 SYGVQD (reference sequence). Germline trimming cut 8 bases from V and 4 bases from J; bases unmatched to any gene: 4. CDR3 size: 13 residues. The CDR3 here is CASSGQLNEKLFF. In nucleotides, the CDR3 is TGCGCCAGCTCGGGACAGCTTAATGAAAAACTGTTTTTT.

As for this clone: The same CDR3 can be traced to other DNA sequences in this sample. The rearrangement joins TRBV24-1 to TRBJ2-5; TRBD1 matches at 7 bases. The CDR3 has 15 residues. CDR1 and CDR2 from the germline V gene are KGHDR and SFDVKD. The V and J ends lost 4 bases and 4 bases, in that order; junction bases with no gene match: 8. The CDR3 protein is CATSDPRQGGETQYF. The DNA for the CDR3 is TGTGCCACCAGTGACCCCAGACAGGGCGGAGAGACCCAGTACTTC.

This clone was recorded at least ten times. The chain couples TRBV10-3 to TRBJ1-6, with a tentative D call TRBD1 (5 bases). This CDR3 comprises 15 residues. With 8 bases removed from V and 7 bases from J, the gap between germline ends came to 18 bases. Germline CDR1 and CDR2: ENHRY and SYGVKD. As DNA, the CDR3 is TGTGCCATCTCGGAGGGGAGCGCCGGCAATTCACCCCTCCACTTT. The encoded protein is CAISEGSAGNSPLHF.

This clone is a singleton in its sample. This sequence joins TRBV18 and TRBJ1-4, with D perhaps matching TRBD1 (6 bases). CDR1 and CDR2 from the germline V gene are KGHSH and LQKENI. The CDR3 runs to 16 residues. Trimming cost V 5 bases and J 0 bases, with 13 bases left between them. This CDR3 reads CASSSYTGTTNEKLFF. In nucleotides, the CDR3 is TGTGCCAGCTCATCCTATACAGGGACAACTAATGAAAAACTGTTTTTT.

The V and J genes are TRBV3-1 (or the pseudogene TRBV3-2) and TRBJ2-7; 11 nucleotides match TRBD2. CDR3 length equals 15 residues. The V gene end was trimmed by 4 bases and the J gene end by 7 bases; junction bases not matched to a gene: 9. Germline V lookup: CDR1 LGHDT, CDR2 YNNKEL (reference sequence). CDR3 coding DNA: TGTGCCAGCAGCCCTCAGACTAGCGGGAACGGTGAGCAGTACTTC. It yields the protein CASSPQTSGNGEQYF.

This sequence joins TRBV29-1 and TRBJ1-1; TRBD1 matches at 9 bases. Germline loops: CDR1 SQVTM, CDR2 ANQGSEA. V dropped 6 bases and J dropped 6; count of bases not matched to a gene: 8. The CDR3 loop spans 13 amino acids. The CDR3 is CSVGGTGLSEAFF. Here the CDR3 DNA reads TGCAGCGTAGGCGGGACAGGGCTTTCTGAAGCTTTCTTT.

V usage is TRBV3-1 (or the pseudogene TRBV3-2) and J usage is TRBJ1-6, with 11 bases identical to TRBD1. This CDR3 contains 15 residues. Germline V lookup: CDR1 LGHDT, CDR2 YNNKEL (reference sequence). Unmatched junction bases numbered 4, after V lost 2 bases and J lost 10 bases. Written as DNA, the CDR3 is TGTGCCAGCAGCCAAAGGGGACAGGGGGGATCACCCCTCCACTTT. Translated, it gives CASSQRGQGGSPLHF.

The chain links TRBV7-3 to TRBJ2-1; D gene unclear. The CDR3 contains 14 residues. Trimming cost V 5 bases and J 2 bases, with 10 bases left between them. Germline assignment: CDR1 SGHTA and CDR2 FQGTGA. The CDR3 bases are TGTGCCAGCAGCCCAGGCACCCCCTACAATGAGCAGTTCTTC. It is translated as CASSPGTPYNEQFF.

This chain joins TRBV5-4 and TRBJ1-6, with 7 positions matching TRBD1. Germline assignment: CDR1 SGHNT and CDR2 YYREEE (reference sequence). The CDR3 covers 13 residues. V was pared by 3 bases and J by 14 bases, with 8 bases of the junction left unmatched. The CDR3: CASSSNTGEALHF. CDR3 sequence (DNA): TGTGCCAGCAGCTCTAATACAGGGGAAGCCCTCCACTTT.

The chain links TRBV5-8 to TRBJ2-7; D may be TRBD2 (6 bases). V dropped 2 bases and J dropped 5 bases, with 11 bases sitting between them. This CDR3 is built from 13 residues. Germline V gene lookup returns CDR1 SGHTS and CDR2 YDEGEE. The CDR3 is CASSFGGWDEQYV. The CDR3 coding sequence is TGTGCCAGCAGCTTCGGGGGATGGGACGAGCAGTACGTC.